This T cell receptor beta chain was sequenced in a study of blood T cell repertoires in COVID-19. Some clones are missing from TCRdb's copy, which holds only in-frame ones; the method was immunoSEQ multiplex PCR. Of hundreds of thousands of clones listed, about nine tenths were seen once; the top ten hold 0.95% to 1.5%. The sequencing sample was made of PBMCs or T cells enriched from blood (not recorded which). The receptor was derived from a man aged 30 to 39 who had recovered from COVID-19.

The chain's CDR3 is CASSPPGGYEQYF. The DNA of the CDR3 is TGTGCCAGCAGTCCCCCAGGGGGCTACGAGCAGTACTTC. J is TRBJ2-7 and V is TRBV6-5; TRBD1 matches 7 bases. Trimming took 5 bases from V and 3 from J; bases not matched to a gene: 4. The germline V gene has CDR1 MNHEY and CDR2 SVGAGI. This CDR3 has 13 residues.